The 4 T cell receptor beta chains given below trace back to one sample, sequenced in a study of blood T cell repertoires in COVID-19. TCRdb's copy holds only in-frame clones and misses some; the assay was immunoSEQ multiplex PCR. The sample yields about 180,000 clones, 83% seen once. The sample consisted of peripheral blood. These receptors were collected from a human donor in a cohort sampled during active COVID-19.

The V and J genes are TRBV7-2 and TRBJ2-7; 8 bases map to TRBD1. Germline V gives CDR1 SGHTA, CDR2 FQGNSA. V dropped 5 bases and J dropped 3; count of bases not matched to a gene: 6. The CDR3 runs 14 residues. DNA for the CDR3: TGTGCCAGCAGCCCGGGGACAGGAAACTACGAGCAGTACTTC. As protein: CASSPGTGNYEQYF.

V usage is TRBV7-2 and J usage is TRBJ2-3, with TRBD1 as a possible D gene (5 bases). Germline V CDR1 and CDR2: SGHTA, FQGNSA. V gave up 8 bases and J gave up 1 base, with 16 bases separating them. The length of the CDR3 is 15 residues. CDR3: CASATGISGTDTQYF. In DNA, the CDR3 is TGTGCCAGCGCTACAGGTATTTCTGGCACAGATACGCAGTATTTT.

The chain is built from TRBV4-2 and TRBJ2-7; 13 bases are shared with TRBD2. The CDR3 sequence is 15 residues long. Germline CDR1 reads LGHNA; CDR2 reads YNFKEQ. V was clipped by 4 bases and J by 3 bases; unmatched bases: 3. In nucleotides, the CDR3 is TGTGCCAGCAGCCGCGGACTAGCGGGAGTCTACGAGCAGTACTTC. It encodes CASSRGLAGVYEQYF.

The rearrangement uses TRBV7-8 and TRBJ1-6; TRBD1 is a possible D gene (6 bases). The V gene's germline CDR1 is SGHVS and CDR2 FQNEAQ. V shed 6 bases and J shed 7 bases, with 16 bases lying between them. This CDR3 is 15 amino acids long. This CDR3 is CASRPQGSENSPLHF. The CDR3 bases are TGTGCCAGCAGGCCACAGGGATCGGAGAATTCACCCCTCCACTTT. The full variable domain, with the rest looked up from reference TRBV7-8 and TRBJ1-6, is GAGVSQSPRYKVAKRGQDVALRCDPISGHVSLFWYQQALGQGPEFLTYFQNEAQLDKSGLPSDRFFAERPEGSVSTLKIQRTQQEDSAVYLCASRPQGSENSPLHFGNGTRLTVT.